The present T cell receptor (beta chain) was sequenced within a study of CD4 T cells in relation to SARS-CoV-2 and coronaviruses. About the study: Crossreactive spike epitopes shared across donors were mapped to their HLA restriction.

Findings of the study overall: Culture-expanded clones reflect memory recall rather than primary priming during culture. No crossreactivity against non-spike viral proteins was tested here.

V lost 6 bases and J lost 6; bases outside the gene matches: 9. The CDR3 is made up of 14 amino acids. Per the germline V gene, CDR1 is SGHTS and CDR2 is YDEGEE. Clones were read by immunoSEQ multiplex PCR, and TCRdb kept only the in-frame ones, dropping some. The repertoire holds 30,000 to 45,000 clones, 70% to 90% seen once, with approximately 8.8% in the top ten. Naive and memory CD4+ T cells were separated from cryopreserved PBMCs. This clone was counted a few times. What it binds is not known. The sequenced material came from memory CD4+ T cells from PBMCs. The chain has TRBV5-8 and TRBJ1-2; 9 positions match TRBD1. The TCR sequence derives from an adult with COVID-19. This CDR3 reads CASTKDRGEHGYTF. The CDR3 bases are TGTGCCAGCACCAAGGACAGGGGAGAACATGGCTACACCTTC.